This T cell receptor beta chain was documented in a study of T cell clonality in common variable immunodeficiency (dated by TCRdb to 2014 to 2015). Both CVID patients and healthy controls were predominantly of Caucasian heritage. From each donor, roughly 4.5 to 8.5 ml of heparinized peripheral whole blood was collected. Genomic DNA from adults with common variable immune deficiency (CVID) and from healthy adult controls was the source for sequencing TCRbeta CDR3 repertoires. The control group comprised some 22 healthy adult volunteers, about twelve female and roughly ten male, aged about 23 to 75 years with a mean age of around 37. Diluted blood was subjected to density centrifugation over Hypaque 1077 or Ficoll-Paque for isolation of peripheral blood mononuclear cells. Genomic DNA was extracted from unsorted mononuclear cells by Qiagen column purification or by a centrifugation-based method. Overall study outcomes, separate from this receptor: Healthy controls shared more TCRbeta clones with each other than CVID subjects shared among themselves (p < 0.0001). Even though DNA input was equal, the average per sample came to about 81,820 unique sequences for controls compared with 25,000 to 40,000 for CVID samples. TCRbeta clonality was higher in CVID subjects than in healthy controls (t-test p = 0.018), and the increase was most characteristic of about a third of subjects. According to the authors, finding the cause of the higher clonality in CVID would require sequencing the repertoires of T cell subpopulations. Fewer deletions and N-nucleotide insertions were reportedly observed in CVID TCRbeta sequences, and highly modified clones with 13 or more V deletions were reportedly absent from CVID TCRbeta sequences. Correlations between repertoire features and clinical complications were limited by patient heterogeneity within the CVID cohort.

For sequencing input, CVID and control samples contributed equivalent amounts of genomic DNA. For every sample, a 60 bp segment covering the rearranged TCRbeta CDR3 region was amplified and then sequenced. TCRbeta amplification used the immunoSEQ assay, a bias-corrected multiplex PCR with high-throughput sequencing. In the original analysis: Every unique nucleotide sequence counted as a clone and was annotated with V, D and J genes, copy number and frequency. Sequences were labeled productive if in frame, and non-productive if out of frame or containing stop codons. As previously described, Shannon's entropy was used to calculate clonality. Mean CDR3 Kyte-Doolittle hydropathy was derived from the predicted amino acid sequences of productive clones. The R hclust function was used to hierarchically cluster scaled V gene usage with Manhattan distance and complete linkage. Sharing of clones by CDR3 amino acid sequence was evaluated by resampling 12 repertoires per group over 100 rounds. The repertoires were screened for approximately 63 published EBV-specific TCRbeta sequences and roughly 240 published CMV-specific TCRbeta sequences. A couple of CVID samples yielding fewer than 10,000 sequences were excluded from analysis, leaving 42 CVID repertoires. The immuneACCESS repertoire file appears here via TCRdb, limited to in-frame rearrangements. These files lack a portion of the clones; in checked studies, under half of the deficit traces to unresolved V genes, and the cause of the others is not known. V and J calls and clone size are as listed in that table; D and trimming were resolved from the DNA. The data for this sample show around 50,000 clones, each detected more than once. The ten largest make up about 6.5% of the sample.

The germline V gene encodes CDR1 SGHRS and CDR2 YFSETQ. From the cysteine through the phenylalanine, the CDR3 covers 16 amino acids. The DNA shown is the part of the CDR3 that was read: 39 bases, in frame from base 1. V ends up 4 bases short and J 3 bases short, with an unmatched junction base count of 12. This clone has at least ten counts. Its antigen remains undetermined. The read ends 3 residues before the CDR3 terminus; that terminus is restored from the germline J gene. The chain was built from TRBV5-1 and TRBJ2-7, with 8 junctional bases fitting TRBD1. This TCR derives from a person aged 18-69 years in good health. Sequences were obtained from peripheral blood mononuclear cells. The CDR3 is CASSLSPTGDLYEQYF. The part of the CDR3 DNA that was read is TGCGCCAGCAGCCTGTCTCCGACAGGGGACCTCTACGAG.